Listed below are T cell receptor beta chains from one sample, sequenced in a study of T cell responses to AZD1222 COVID-19 vaccine. Here immunoSEQ multiplex PCR was the method, and the copy in TCRdb shows in-frame clones only, minus some. The data contain around 140,000 clones, more than 90% of them singletons. The material sequenced was peripheral blood, taken on day 0 of AZD1222 vaccination. These receptors were collected from an adult in good health. CDR3s include the opening cysteine and the closing phenylalanine or tryptophan. A D gene is named only where the DNA matches it firmly. Size tells how often a clone was seen (once, few, many) or the class of an expanded clone, and some rows leave it out.

D | J | length | V | size | DNA | CDR3
NA | TRBJ2-7 | 14 | TRBV28 | once | TGTGCCAGCAGTTTATCGTTATCTAGCGACGAGCAGTACTTC | CASSLSLSSDEQYF
NA | TRBJ1-3 | 16 | TRBV7-9 | NA | TGTGCCAGCAGCTTAGGTCCGGAGACTTCTGGAAACACCATATATTTT | CASSLGPETSGNTIYF
TRBD2 | TRBJ2-1 | 15 | TRBV19 | few | TGTGCCAGTAGTACCCGGACTAGTAGGATCGATGAGCAGTTCTTC | CASSTRTSRIDEQFF
TRBD1 | TRBJ1-2 | 15 | TRBV27 | NA | TGTGCCAGCAGTTCTGGGACAGGGGGCTGGTGGGGCTACACCTTC | CASSSGTGGWWGYTF
NA | TRBJ1-3 | 15 | TRBV11-2 | NA | TGTGCCAGCAGCTTAAACCGGAACTCTGGAAACACCATATATTTT | CASSLNRNSGNTIYF
NA | TRBJ1-2 | 17 | TRBV5-1 | NA | TGCGCCAGCAGCTTGGTTCGCCGGGACGGAGCTAACTATGGCTACACCTTC | CASSLVRRDGANYGYTF
NA | TRBJ1-1 | 16 | TRBV5-6 | NA | TGTGCCAGCAGCTACTCCCCCGACATACGAGACACTGAAGCTTTCTTT | CASSYSPDIRDTEAFF
NA | TRBJ2-1 | 14 | TRBV5-1 | few | TGCGCCAGCAGCCCGGGTCCCTACAGCGATGAGCAGTTCTTC | CASSPGPYSDEQFF
TRBD2 | TRBJ2-1 | 15 | TRBV5-1 | NA | TGCGCCAGCAGCTTCGGCGGGAGGAATTACAATGAGCAGTTCTTC | CASSFGGRNYNEQFF
TRBD2 | TRBJ2-1 | 15 | TRBV29-1 | NA | TGCAGCGCACCTGCCGGACTAGCGGGAAACAATGAGCAGTTCTTC | CSAPAGLAGNNEQFF
NA | TRBJ2-1 | 12 | TRBV5-1 | NA | TGCGCCAGCACCCTAGGGATCAATGAGCAGTTCTTC | CASTLGINEQFF
NA | TRBJ2-1 | 16 | TRBV5-1 | NA | TGCGCCAGCAGCTTAAGATCAGCTTCCACCTACAATGAGCAGTTCTTC | CASSLRSASTYNEQFF
NA | TRBJ1-5 | 17 | TRBV6-1 | NA | TGTGCCAGCAGTGAGATTGAGGGGTGGGGTAGCAATCAGCCCCAGCATTTT | CASSEIEGWGSNQPQHF
TRBD2 | TRBJ2-3 | 17 | TRBV5-6 | NA | TGTGCCAGCAGTCTACTTGGGACTAGCCTCGCCGCAGATACGCAGTATTTT | CASSLLGTSLAADTQYF
TRBD2 | TRBJ2-5 | 15 | TRBV5-6 | NA | TGTGCCAGCAGCTCTACAGGCGGGGGGCAAGAGACCCAGTACTTC | CASSSTGGGQETQYF
NA | TRBJ1-3 | 13 | TRBV7-2 | NA | TGTGCCAGCAGCTCTAACATGGGAAACACCATATATTTT | CASSSNMGNTIYF
TRBD1 | TRBJ1-5 | 15 | TRBV6-5 | NA | TGTGCCAGCAGCCCCCGGACAGGGGGCAATCAGCCCCAGCATTTT | CASSPRTGGNQPQHF
NA | TRBJ2-7 | 13 | TRBV9 | once | TGTGCCAGCAGCGTAGGGGGCAGCTACGAGCAGTACTTC | CASSVGGSYEQYF
NA | TRBJ2-1 | 17 | TRBV5-4 | NA | TGTGCCAGCAGCTTGGACTCTATTTATAGCTCCTACAATGAGCAGTTCTTC | CASSLDSIYSSYNEQFF
NA | TRBJ2-7 | 12 | TRBV7-9 | NA | TGTGCCAGCAGTCTGGACTGGTACGAGCAGTACTTC | CASSLDWYEQYF
TRBD2 | TRBJ2-7 | 17 | TRBV7-8 | NA | TGTGCCAGCAGCCTTAGGCGTCTAGCGGGAGGGCGCTACGAGCAGTACTTC | CASSLRRLAGGRYEQYF
NA | TRBJ2-1 | 13 | TRBV21-1 | NA | TGTGCCAGCTCCGGGACTAGCGGGAATGAGCAGTTCTTC | CASSGTSGNEQFF
NA | TRBJ2-7 | 16 | TRBV15 | NA | TGTGCCACCAGCAGAGATCTGGTGGGAATTGGGTACGAGCAGTACTTC | CATSRDLVGIGYEQYF
TRBD1 | TRBJ2-3 | 12 | TRBV2 | NA | TGTGCCAGCAGTTGGACAGGGGATACGCAGTATTTT | CASSWTGDTQYF
NA | TRBJ1-6 | 16 | TRBV18 | NA | TGTGCCAGCTCACCACGGGAGAGGAATGATAATTCACCCCTCCACTTT | CASSPRERNDNSPLHF
NA | TRBJ1-2 | 12 | TRBV6-5 | NA | TGTGCCAGCAGTTACAGGGGCTATGGCTACACCTTC | CASSYRGYGYTF
NA | TRBJ2-3 | 14 | TRBV5-1 | NA | TGCGCCAGCTGGGACCGTAATTTGAGAGATACGCAGTATTTT | CASWDRNLRDTQYF
NA | TRBJ1-2 | 14 | TRBV28 | NA | TGTGCCAGTTCCCCCAAGACATACCCTTTGGGCTACACCTTC | CASSPKTYPLGYTF
NA | TRBJ1-3 | 16 | TRBV23-1 | NA | TGCGCCAGCAGTCAATCTTCCGGACCCTCTGGAAACACCATATATTTT | CASSQSSGPSGNTIYF
NA | TRBJ1-3 | 11 | TRBV6-5 | NA | TGTGCCAGCAGTCGCGGCGACACCATATATTTT | CASSRGDTIYF
NA | TRBJ2-5 | 15 | TRBV4-1 | NA | TGCGCCAGCAGCCTCCTTGGACTACAACAAGAGACCCAGTACTTC | CASSLLGLQQETQYF
NA | TRBJ1-3 | 14 | TRBV28 | NA | TGTGCCAGCACCTACCTTTCAACTGGAAACACCATATATTTT | CASTYLSTGNTIYF
NA | TRBJ1-1 | 14 | TRBV5-1 | NA | TGCGCCAGCAGCTTGGCCGTATCGCGTACTGAAGCTTTCTTT | CASSLAVSRTEAFF
NA | TRBJ1-2 | 17 | TRBV7-8 | NA | TGTGCCAGCAGCCCCTTCCTGGGAGGGGCGTTTAACTATGGCTACACCTTC | CASSPFLGGAFNYGYTF
NA | TRBJ1-5 | 14 | TRBV2 | NA | TGTGCCAGCAGCTACGAGGGTGGGGATCAGCCCCAGCATTTT | CASSYEGGDQPQHF
NA | TRBJ2-7 | 14 | TRBV28 | NA | TGTGCCAGCGGACCCGCGGCGGGAAGGAGCGAGCAGTACTTC | CASGPAAGRSEQYF
NA | TRBJ2-7 | 13 | TRBV7-2 | NA | TGTGCCAGCAGCTTACAGGGGTCCGGCGAGCAGTACTTC | CASSLQGSGEQYF
NA | TRBJ1-3 | 15 | TRBV4-1 | NA | TGCGCCAGCAGCCAAGATCGTTCAGGACGACAGGCCATATATTTT | CASSQDRSGRQAIYF
NA | TRBJ2-1 | 13 | TRBV5-8 | NA | TGTGCCAGCAGCCCCTGGAGGGGCAATGAGCAGTTCTTC | CASSPWRGNEQFF
NA | TRBJ1-2 | 14 | TRBV18 | NA | TGTGCCAGCTCACCTGATCACAGCCCCTATGGCTACACCTTC | CASSPDHSPYGYTF
NA | TRBJ2-7 | 14 | TRBV18 | NA | TGTGCCAGCTCACCGACGACGGCCGGGGACGAGCAGTACTTC | CASSPTTAGDEQYF
NA | TRBJ1-1 | 17 | TRBV30 | NA | TGTGCCTGGAGTGTAAATACCTATTCCCTCCTGAACACTGAAGCTTTCTTT | CAWSVNTYSLLNTEAFF
NA | TRBJ2-5 | 13 | TRBV5-1 | NA | TGCGCCAGCAGCTTGGCGGTGGAAGAGACCCAGTACTTC | CASSLAVEETQYF
NA | TRBJ2-3 | 16 | TRBV6-5 | NA | TGTGCCAGCAGTTACCAGTTCCCGGTCCGCACAGATACGCAGTATTTT | CASSYQFPVRTDTQYF
NA | TRBJ2-7 | 17 | TRBV7-9 | NA | TGTGCCAGCAGCTTACGGGGCGGCACTTTCAGCTCCTACGAGCAGTACTTC | CASSLRGGTFSSYEQYF
NA | TRBJ1-2 | 14 | TRBV9 | NA | TGTGCCAGCAGCGTACAGGGAGGATGGTATGGCTACACCTTC | CASSVQGGWYGYTF
TRBD2 | TRBJ2-2 | 18 | TRBV7-9 | NA | TGTGCCAGCAGCCAAAGCGGGAGGGACCATATTTTCACCGGGGAGCTGTTTTTT | CASSQSGRDHIFTGELFF
NA | TRBJ2-7 | 15 | TRBV6-5 | NA | TGTGCCAGCAGTCGCGATCGAGGGATATCTAACGAGCAGTACTTC | CASSRDRGISNEQYF
TRBD2 | TRBJ2-5 | 14 | TRBV5-1 | NA | TGCGCCAGCAGCGGGACTAGCGGACAAGAGACCCAGTACTTC | CASSGTSGQETQYF
TRBD2 | TRBJ2-1 | 15 | TRBV6-6 | NA | TGTGCCAGCATCCAAGGGGCTAGCGGGAGCAATGAGCAGTTCTTC | CASIQGASGSNEQFF
TRBD1 | TRBJ1-2 | 16 | TRBV24-1 | NA | TGTGCCACCAGTGGAGAACAGGGGGCTGAATGGTATGGCTACACCTTC | CATSGEQGAEWYGYTF
TRBD1 | TRBJ2-7 | 15 | TRBV28 | NA | TGTGCCAGCAGTTCCCCGGGACAGGGAGCATACGAGCAGTACTTC | CASSSPGQGAYEQYF
NA | TRBJ1-3 | 18 | TRBV9 | NA | TGTGCCAGCAGCGTTCGACAGGAACAGTACTTCTCTGGAAACACCATATATTTT | CASSVRQEQYFSGNTIYF
TRBD2 | TRBJ2-1 | 15 | TRBV6-5 | NA | TGTGCCAGCTGGGCCGTAGCGGGAGATTACAATGAGCAGTTCTTC | CASWAVAGDYNEQFF